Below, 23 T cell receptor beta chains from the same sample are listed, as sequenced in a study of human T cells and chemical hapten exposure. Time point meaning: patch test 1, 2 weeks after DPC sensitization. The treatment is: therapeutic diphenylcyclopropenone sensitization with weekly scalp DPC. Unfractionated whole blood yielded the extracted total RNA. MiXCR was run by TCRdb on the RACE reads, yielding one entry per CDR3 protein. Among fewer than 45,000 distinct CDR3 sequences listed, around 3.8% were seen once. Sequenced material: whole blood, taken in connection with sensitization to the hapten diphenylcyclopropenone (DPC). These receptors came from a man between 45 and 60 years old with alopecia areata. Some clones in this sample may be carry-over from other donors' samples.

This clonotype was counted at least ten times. The CDR3 here is CASSRTGTPGNEQFF. The CDR3 coding sequence is TGTGCCAGCAGCCGAACCGGGACTCCCGGCAATGAGCAGTTCTTC. V is TRBV9 and J is TRBJ2-1; perhaps TRBD2 as D (6 bases). The CDR3 runs 15 residues. Germline CDR1 is SGDLS and CDR2 is YYNGEE. With 4 bases removed from V and 6 bases from J, the gap between germline ends came to 17 bases.

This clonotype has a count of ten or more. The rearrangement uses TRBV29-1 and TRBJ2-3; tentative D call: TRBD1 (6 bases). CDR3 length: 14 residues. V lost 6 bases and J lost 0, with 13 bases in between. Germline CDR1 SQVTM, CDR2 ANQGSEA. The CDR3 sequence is CSVRRGGSTDTQYF. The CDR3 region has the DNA TGCAGCGTGAGGAGAGGGGGAAGCACAGATACGCAGTATTTT.

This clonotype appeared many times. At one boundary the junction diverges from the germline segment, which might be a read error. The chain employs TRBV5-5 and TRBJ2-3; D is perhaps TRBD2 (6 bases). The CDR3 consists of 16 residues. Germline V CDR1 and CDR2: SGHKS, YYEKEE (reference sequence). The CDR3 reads CASRLGGGVSTDTQYF. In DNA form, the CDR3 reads TGTGCCAGCAGGTTGGGAGGAGGGGTAAGCACAGATACGCAGTATTTT.

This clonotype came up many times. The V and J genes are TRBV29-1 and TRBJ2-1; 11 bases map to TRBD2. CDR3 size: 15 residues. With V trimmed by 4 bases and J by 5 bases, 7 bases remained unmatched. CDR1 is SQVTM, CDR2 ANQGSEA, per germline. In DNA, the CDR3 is TGCAGCGTTGTACTATTAGCGGGAGGGAACAATGAGCAGTTCTTC. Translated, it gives CSVVLLAGGNNEQFF.

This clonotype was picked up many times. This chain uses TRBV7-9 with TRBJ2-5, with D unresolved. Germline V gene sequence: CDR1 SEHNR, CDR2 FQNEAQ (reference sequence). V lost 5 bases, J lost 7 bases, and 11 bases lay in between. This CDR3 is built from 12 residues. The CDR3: CASSQNGATQYF. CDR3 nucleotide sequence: TGTGCCAGCAGCCAGAATGGTGCGACCCAGTACTTC.

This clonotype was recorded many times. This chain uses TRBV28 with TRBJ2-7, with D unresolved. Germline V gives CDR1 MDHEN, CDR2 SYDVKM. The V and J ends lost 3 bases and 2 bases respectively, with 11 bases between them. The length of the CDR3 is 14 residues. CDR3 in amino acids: CASSFVSQPYEQYF. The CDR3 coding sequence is TGTGCCAGCAGTTTCGTGTCCCAGCCCTACGAGCAGTACTTC.

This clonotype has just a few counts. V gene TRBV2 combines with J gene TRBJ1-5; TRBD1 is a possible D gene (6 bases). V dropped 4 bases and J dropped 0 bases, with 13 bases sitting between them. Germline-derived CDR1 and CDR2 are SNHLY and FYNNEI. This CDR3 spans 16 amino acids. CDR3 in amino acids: CASSVGGAYSNQPQHF. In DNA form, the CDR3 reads TGTGCCAGCAGTGTCGGGGGGGCGTATAGCAATCAGCCCCAGCATTTT.

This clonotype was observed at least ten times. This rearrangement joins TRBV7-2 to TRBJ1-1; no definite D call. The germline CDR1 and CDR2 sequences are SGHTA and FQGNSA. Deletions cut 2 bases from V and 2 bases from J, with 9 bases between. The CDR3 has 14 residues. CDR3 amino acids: CASSLWQTNTEAFF. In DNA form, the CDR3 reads TGTGCCAGCAGCTTATGGCAGACAAACACTGAAGCTTTCTTT. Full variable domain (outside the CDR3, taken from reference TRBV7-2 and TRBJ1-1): GAGVSQSPSNKVTEKGKDVELRCDPISGHTALYWYRQSLGQGLEFLIYFQGNSAPDKSGLPSDRFSAERTGGSVSTLTIQRTQQEDSAVYLCASSLWQTNTEAFFGQGTRLTVV.

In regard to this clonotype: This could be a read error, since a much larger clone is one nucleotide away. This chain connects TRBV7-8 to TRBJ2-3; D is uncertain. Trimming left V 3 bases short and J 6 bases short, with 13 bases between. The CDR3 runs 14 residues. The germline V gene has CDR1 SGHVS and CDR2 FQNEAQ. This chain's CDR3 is CASSLGWGRDTQYF. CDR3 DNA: TGTGCCAGCAGCTTGGGATGGGGTAGGGATACGCAGTATTTT.

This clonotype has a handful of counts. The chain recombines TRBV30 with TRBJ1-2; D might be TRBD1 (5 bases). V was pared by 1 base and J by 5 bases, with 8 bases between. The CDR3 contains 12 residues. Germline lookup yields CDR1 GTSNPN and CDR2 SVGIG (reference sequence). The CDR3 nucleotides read TGTGCCTGGAGTGGGGGACCATATGGCTACACCTTC. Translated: CAWSGGPYGYTF.

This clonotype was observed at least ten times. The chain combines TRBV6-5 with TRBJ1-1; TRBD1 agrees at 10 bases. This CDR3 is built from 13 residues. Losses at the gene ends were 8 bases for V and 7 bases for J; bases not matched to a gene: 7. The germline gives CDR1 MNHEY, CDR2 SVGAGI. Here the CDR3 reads CASLPGTGVEAFF. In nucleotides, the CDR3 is TGTGCCAGCTTGCCCGGGACAGGGGTTGAAGCTTTCTTT.

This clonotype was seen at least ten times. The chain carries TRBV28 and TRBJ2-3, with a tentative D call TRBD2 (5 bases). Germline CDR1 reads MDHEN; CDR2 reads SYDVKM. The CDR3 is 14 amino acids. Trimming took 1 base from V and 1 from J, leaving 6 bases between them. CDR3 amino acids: CASSLYSGTDTQYF. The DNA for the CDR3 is TGTGCCAGCAGTTTATATAGCGGCACAGATACGCAGTATTTT. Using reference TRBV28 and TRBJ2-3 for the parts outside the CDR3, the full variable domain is DVKVTQSSRYLVKRTGEKVFLECVQDMDHENMFWYRQDPGLGLRLIYFSYDVKMKEKGDIPEGYSVSREKKERFSLILESASTNQTSMYLCASSLYSGTDTQYFGPGTRLTVL.

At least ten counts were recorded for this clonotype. CDR3 DNA sequence: TGTGCCAGCAGTTGGAGGGGGCAGGTATCGGGCAATGAGCAGTTCTTC. This sequence encodes CASSWRGQVSGNEQFF. The chain is built from TRBV27 and TRBJ2-1; tentatively, D is TRBD1 (7 bases). Germline lookup yields CDR1 MNHEY and CDR2 SMNVEV (reference sequence). The V and J ends lost 4 bases and 6 bases respectively, with 19 bases between them. The CDR3 is 16 amino acids.

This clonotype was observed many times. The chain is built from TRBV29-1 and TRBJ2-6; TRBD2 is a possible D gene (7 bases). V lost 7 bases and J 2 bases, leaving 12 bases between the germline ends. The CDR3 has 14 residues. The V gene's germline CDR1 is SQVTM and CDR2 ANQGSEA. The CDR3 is CSAGGGPGANVLTF. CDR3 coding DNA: TGCAGCGCTGGGGGGGGGCCTGGGGCCAACGTCCTGACTTTC.

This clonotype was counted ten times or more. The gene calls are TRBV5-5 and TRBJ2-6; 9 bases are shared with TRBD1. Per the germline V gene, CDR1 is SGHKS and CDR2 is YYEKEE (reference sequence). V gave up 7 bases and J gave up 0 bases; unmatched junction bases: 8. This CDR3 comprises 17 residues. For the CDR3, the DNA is TGTGCCAGCGGAAGGGGACAGGGCCGCTCTGGGGCCAACGTCCTGACTTTC. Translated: CASGRGQGRSGANVLTF.

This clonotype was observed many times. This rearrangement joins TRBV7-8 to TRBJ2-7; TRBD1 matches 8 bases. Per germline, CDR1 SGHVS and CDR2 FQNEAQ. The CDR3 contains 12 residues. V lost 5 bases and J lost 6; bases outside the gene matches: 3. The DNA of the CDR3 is TGTGCCAGCAGCGCCACAGGGGGCGAGCAGTACTTC. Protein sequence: CASSATGGEQYF. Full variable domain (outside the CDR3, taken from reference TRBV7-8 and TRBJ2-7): GAGVSQSPRYKVAKRGQDVALRCDPISGHVSLFWYQQALGQGPEFLTYFQNEAQLDKSGLPSDRFFAERPEGSVSTLKIQRTQQEDSAVYLCASSATGGEQYFGPGTRLTVT.

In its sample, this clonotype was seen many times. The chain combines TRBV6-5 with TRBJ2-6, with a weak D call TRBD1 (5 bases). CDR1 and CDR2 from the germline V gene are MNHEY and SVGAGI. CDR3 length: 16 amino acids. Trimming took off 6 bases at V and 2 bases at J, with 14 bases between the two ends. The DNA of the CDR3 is TGTGCCAGCAGGCGTACAGGAGAACCTGGGGCCAACGTCCTGACTTTC. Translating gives CASRRTGEPGANVLTF.

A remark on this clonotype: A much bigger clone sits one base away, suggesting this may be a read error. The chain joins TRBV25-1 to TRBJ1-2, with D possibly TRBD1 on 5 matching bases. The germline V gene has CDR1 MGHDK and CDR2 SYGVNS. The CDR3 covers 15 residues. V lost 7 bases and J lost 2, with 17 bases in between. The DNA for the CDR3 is TGTGCCAGCAATGACCGACAGAAACGAAACTATGGCTACACCTTC. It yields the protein CASNDRQKRNYGYTF.

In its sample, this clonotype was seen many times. This CDR3 is CASSLGDGGLYEQYF. The CDR3 DNA reads TGTGCCAGCAGCTTAGGGGACGGCGGACTCTACGAGCAGTACTTC. The chain is built from TRBV7-2 and TRBJ2-7; D tentatively fits TRBD1 or TRBD2 (5 bases each). Trimming removed 1 base from V and 3 bases from J, with 13 bases in between. The CDR3 runs to 15 residues. CDR1 and CDR2 (germline): SGHTA, FQGNSA.

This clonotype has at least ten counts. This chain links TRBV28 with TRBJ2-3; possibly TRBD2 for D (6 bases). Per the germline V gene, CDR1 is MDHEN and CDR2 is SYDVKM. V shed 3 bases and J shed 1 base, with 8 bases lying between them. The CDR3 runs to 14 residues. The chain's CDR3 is CASSFLAGTDTQYF. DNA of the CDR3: TGTGCCAGCAGTTTCTTAGCGGGCACAGATACGCAGTATTTT.

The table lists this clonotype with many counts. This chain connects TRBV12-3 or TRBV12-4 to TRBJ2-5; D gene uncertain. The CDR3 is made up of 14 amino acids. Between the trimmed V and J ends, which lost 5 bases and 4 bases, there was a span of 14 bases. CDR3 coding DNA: TGTGCCAGCAGTCACTCTAGTAACGGAGAGACCCAGTACTTC. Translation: CASSHSSNGETQYF.

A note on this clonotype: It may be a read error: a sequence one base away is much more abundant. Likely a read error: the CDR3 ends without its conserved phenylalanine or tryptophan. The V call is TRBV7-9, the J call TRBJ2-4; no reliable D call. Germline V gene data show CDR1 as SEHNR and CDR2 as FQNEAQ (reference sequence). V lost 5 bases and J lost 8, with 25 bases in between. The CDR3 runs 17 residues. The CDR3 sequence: CASSASRGGPTADIQYL. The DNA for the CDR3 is TGTGCCAGCAGCGCCTCGCGAGGTGGACCTACGGCGGACATTCAGTACTTA.

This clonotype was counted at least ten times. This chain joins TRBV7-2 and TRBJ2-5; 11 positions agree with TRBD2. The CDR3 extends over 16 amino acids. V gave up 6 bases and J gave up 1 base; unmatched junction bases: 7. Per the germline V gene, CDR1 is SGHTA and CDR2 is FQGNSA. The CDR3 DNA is TGTGCCAGCAGATTCGGGACTAGCGGCATCCAAGAGACCCAGTACTTC. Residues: CASRFGTSGIQETQYF. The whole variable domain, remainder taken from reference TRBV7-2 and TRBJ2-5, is GAGVSQSPSNKVTEKGKDVELRCDPISGHTALYWYRQSLGQGLEFLIYFQGNSAPDKSGLPSDRFSAERTGGSVSTLTIQRTQQEDSAVYLCASRFGTSGIQETQYFGPGTRLLVL.